A selection of T cell receptor beta chains follows, all from one sample in a study of T cell responses to AZD1222 COVID-19 vaccine. TCRdb's table, derived via immunoSEQ multiplex PCR, lists solely in-frame clones and lacks some. The sample has more than 110,000 clones; 93% are singletons. The source material was peripheral blood, sampled on day 0 of AZD1222 vaccination. The receptors stem from an adult in good health. CDR3s include the opening cysteine and the closing phenylalanine or tryptophan.

CDR3aa,v_gene,j_gene,len
CASSHPLSPQHF,TRBV12-3/TRBV12-4,TRBJ1-5,12
CASSEAWGGRNSEQFF,TRBV4-3,TRBJ2-1,16
CASSFALPGNTIYF,TRBV7-9,TRBJ1-3,14
CAWSVPPQGRTEAFF,TRBV30,TRBJ1-1,15
CASGEGVLNTEAFF,TRBV19,TRBJ1-1,14
CASSQELDLRYEQYF,TRBV4-2,TRBJ2-7,15
CASSQGSGFGNTIYF,TRBV3-1/TRBV3-2,TRBJ1-3,15
CASSLGGKETQYF,TRBV12-3/TRBV12-4,TRBJ2-5,13
CASSYSAQGGYGYTF,TRBV6-5,TRBJ1-2,15
CASSYRRTGDEEKLFF,TRBV6-2/TRBV6-3,TRBJ1-4,16
CASSSPAYEQYF,TRBV27,TRBJ2-7,12
CASSPTAGGAKNIQYF,TRBV27,TRBJ2-4,16
CASSEQYEQYF,TRBV2,TRBJ2-7,11
CASRCFRGIPGNTIYF,TRBV11-2,TRBJ1-3,16
CASNGGGGAAYEQYF,TRBV2,TRBJ2-7,15
CATARFMNTEAFF,TRBV7-8,TRBJ1-1,13
CASSQDTSGYEQYF,TRBV4-1,TRBJ2-7,14
CASSEPTGEGQPQHF,TRBV2,TRBJ1-5,15
CASSFLGAEAFF,TRBV28,TRBJ1-1,12
CASSSSGGRLANYGYTF,TRBV27,TRBJ1-2,17
CASSLGGGAGSPLHF,TRBV5-6,TRBJ1-6,15
CASRGTGNTEAFF,TRBV28,TRBJ1-1,13
CASRLRDREDNEQFF,TRBV7-9,TRBJ2-1,15
CASSVALLRQGYNEQFF,TRBV9,TRBJ2-1,17
CASILDGLNTEAFF,TRBV2,TRBJ1-1,14
CASYSGGLSYNEQFF,TRBV6-5,TRBJ2-1,15
CASSSEGTSWRDTQYF,TRBV18,TRBJ2-3,16